The following is a T cell receptor (beta chain) sequence with its context. Its antigen is not known. This specimen comes from a study of OX40 agonist ivuxolimab in advanced cancers. Study-level background: Patients undergoing dose escalation presented with hepatocellular carcinoma, melanoma, renal cell or head and neck cancer.

The CDR3 is made up of 16 amino acids. Trimming pared 0 bases from V and 0 bases from J, leaving 10 bases between. Germline V gene lookup returns CDR1 SGHTS and CDR2 YDEGEE. Study-level results: Fewer expanded clones were found on average in CD4+ than in CD8+ T cells. Antigens targeted by the expanded peripheral T cells were not determined. The CD4+ and CD8+ T cells in the blood had expanded clonally by week 6 at 0.1 to 3.0 mg/kg.

Libraries were prepared by immunoSEQ multiplex PCR; TCRdb keeps only in-frame clonotypes and omits some of them. The table lists roughly 58,000 clones, 77% of them singletons. The genes are TRBV5-8 and TRBJ1-5; unclear D gene. This sample comprised CD4+ or CD8+ T cells sorted from blood, obtained in a trial of the OX40 agonist ivuxolimab. The origin of this receptor is an adult with an advanced solid tumor such as melanoma, head and neck, liver or kidney cancer. The CDR3 loop is CASSLGYGNSNQPQHF. For the CDR3, the DNA is TGTGCCAGCAGCTTGGGGTACGGAAATAGCAATCAGCCCCAGCATTTT.